These T cell receptor beta chains were read from a single sample in a study of CD8 T cells in Susac syndrome. TCRdb fed the immunoSEQ multiplex PCR reads into MiXCR, producing one record per CDR3 protein. Of 75,000 to 100,000 distinct CDR3 sequences listed, just under 95% were seen once; the top ten hold approximately 0.47%. The specimen sequenced was CD8+ T cells from PBMCs. Receptor source: a human donor with Susac syndrome. Each CDR3 is given with its conserved first and last residue. The D gene is left open where the match is weak. The size of a clone is reported for some rows only, either as once, few or many, or as a class for expanded clones.

J | D | V | size | DNA | CDR3
TRBJ2-7 | NA | TRBV7-6 | few | TGTGCCAGCAGCTTATCCTCCGAGCAGTACTTC | CASSLSSEQYF
TRBJ2-1 | TRBD2 | TRBV20-1 | NA | TGCAGTGCTAGAGGGTCCGGGACTAGGGCTTACAATGAGCAGTTCTTC | CSARGSGTRAYNEQFF
TRBJ2-7 | NA | TRBV13 | NA | TGTGCCAGCAGCTTCCGTAGCGGTACGCCTCACGAGCAGTACTTC | CASSFRSGTPHEQYF
TRBJ2-7 | NA | TRBV6-5 | NA | TGTGCCAGCAGTTATTTCGGGGGCTCCTACGAGCAGTACTTC | CASSYFGGSYEQYF
TRBJ1-1 | NA | TRBV30 | NA | TGTGCCTGGGACGGAATTTTGAACACTGAAGCTTTCTTT | CAWDGILNTEAFF
TRBJ2-7 | TRBD1 | TRBV20-1 | NA | TGCAGTGCTAGAGATCTAGGGGGGACAGGGGAGTCCTACGAGCAGTACTTC | CSARDLGGTGESYEQYF
TRBJ2-1 | TRBD2 | TRBV29-1 | NA | TGCAGCTCAACTTCACCAGCGGGGGCGTACAATGAGCAGTTCTTC | CSSTSPAGAYNEQFF
TRBJ1-1 | NA | TRBV29-1 | NA | TGCAGCGTTCCCAAAGGATTTGGGAACACTGAAGCTTTCTTT | CSVPKGFGNTEAFF
TRBJ2-3 | TRBD2 | TRBV29-1 | NA | TGCAGCGTTGACGGGCTAGCGGGAGATAGCACAGATACGCAGTATTTT | CSVDGLAGDSTDTQYF
TRBJ2-7 | TRBD2 | TRBV3-1 | NA | TGTGCCAGCAGCCTTGGACTAGCGAAGTCCTACGAGCAGTACTTC | CASSLGLAKSYEQYF
TRBJ1-2 | TRBD1 | TRBV27 | NA | TGTGCCAGCAGTTTATCCGGACAGGGGCTGAATGGCTACACCTTC | CASSLSGQGLNGYTF
TRBJ1-1 | NA | TRBV28 | NA | TGTGCCAGTGAACTCACAGGGACTGCCGGAGCTTTCTTT | CASELTGTAGAFF
TRBJ1-5 | NA | TRBV29-1 | NA | TGCAGCGTGAGGGCGGGGGCGAGCAATCAGCCCCAGCATTTT | CSVRAGASNQPQHF
TRBJ2-7 | TRBD2 | TRBV9 | NA | TGTGCCAGCAGCGTAGTTGAGACTAGCTGGGACGAGCAGTACTTC | CASSVVETSWDEQYF
TRBJ2-5 | TRBD1 | TRBV11-1 | NA | TGTGCCAGCAGCTTAGAGGGACAGAAGGAGACCCAGTACTTC | CASSLEGQKETQYF
TRBJ2-7 | NA | TRBV30 | once | TGTGCCTGGAGTGTATTGGGGTCGGGAGAGCAGTACTTC | CAWSVLGSGEQYF
TRBJ2-7 | NA | TRBV9 | NA | TGTGCCAGCAGCGTAAAGGGGTCCTTGGACGAGCAGTACTTC | CASSVKGSLDEQYF
TRBJ1-2 | NA | TRBV5-6 | NA | TGTGCCAGCAGCTTAGGATCTAACAGCTATGGCTACACCTTC | CASSLGSNSYGYTF
TRBJ2-7 | NA | TRBV27 | NA | TGTGCCACCCTCAGGGGTGGGGAGCAGTACTTC | CATLRGGEQYF
TRBJ2-5 | NA | TRBV7-9 | NA | TGTGCCAGCCAAACCACCCGAAGACTAGGGGGGACCCAGTACTTC | CASQTTRRLGGTQYF
TRBJ2-1 | NA | TRBV20-1 | NA | TGCAGCGCCTCGGGAGTCATGGACTACAATGAGCAGTTCTTC | CSASGVMDYNEQFF
TRBJ2-4 | TRBD2 | TRBV27 | NA | TGTGCCAGCAGTTCGGACTGGGGGGGCATTCAGTACTTC | CASSSDWGGIQYF
TRBJ2-7 | NA | TRBV29-1 | NA | TGCAGCGTTGAATCAGGAGTAATCGGGTACGAGCAGTACTTC | CSVESGVIGYEQYF
TRBJ2-1 | TRBD1 | TRBV28 | NA | TGTGCCAGCAGTCGGCGACAGGGGGCCAATGAGCAGTTCTTC | CASSRRQGANEQFF
TRBJ1-1 | NA | TRBV19 | NA | TGTGCCAGTAACCCCGGGCCCAACACTGAAGCTTTCTTT | CASNPGPNTEAFF
TRBJ1-5 | NA | TRBV7-9 | NA | TGTGCCAGCAGCTTAACAGGGAAAATTGGTCAGCCCCAGCATTTT | CASSLTGKIGQPQHF
TRBJ2-3 | TRBD1 | TRBV27 | NA | TGTGCCAGCGGCTCCTTAGGGGGCGCAGATACGCAGTATTTT | CASGSLGGADTQYF
TRBJ1-5 | TRBD1 | TRBV20-1 | NA | TGCAGTGCTAGCTCGGGACAGACCCTTTATAGCAATCAGCCCCAGCATTTT | CSASSGQTLYSNQPQHF
TRBJ1-2 | TRBD1 | TRBV29-1 | once | TGCAGCGTATTGGCGGGACAGAGCTATGGCTACACCTTC | CSVLAGQSYGYTF
TRBJ1-2 | NA | TRBV28 | NA | TGTGCCAGTTGGTATCCCAGTTTGCGGAGCAGTAACTATGGCTACACCTTC | CASWYPSLRSSNYGYTF